This is a list of T cell receptor beta chains from one sample in a study of OX40 agonist ivuxolimab in advanced cancers. The protocol was immunoSEQ multiplex PCR, while the TCRdb copy is restricted to in-frame clones and leaves out a portion. The table includes approximately 79,000 clones, about 87% detected once. The sequences come from CD4+ or CD8+ T cells sorted from blood, collected in a trial of the OX40 agonist ivuxolimab. These receptors all stem from an adult with an advanced solid tumor such as melanoma, head and neck, liver or kidney cancer. Each CDR3 is given with its conserved first and last residue. D genes are given only for firm matches. Clone size is shown for a subset of rows, as once, few, many or a class of expanded clone.

-	TRBV6-6	16	-	TRBJ2-1	CASSEPSRLARNEQFF	TGTGCCAGCAGCGAACCCAGTCGGCTAGCGAGGAATGAGCAGTTCTTC
-	TRBV7-8	13	few	TRBJ1-3	CASSSDRRNTIYF	TGTGCCAGCAGCTCAGACAGGAGGAACACCATATATTTT
TRBD1	TRBV14	17	-	TRBJ2-3	CASSQDPDRPGTDTQYF	TGTGCCAGCAGCCAAGATCCGGACAGGCCTGGCACAGATACGCAGTATTTT
-	TRBV19	13	-	TRBJ1-5	CASKGGSNQPQHF	TGTGCCAGTAAGGGGGGGAGCAATCAGCCCCAGCATTTT
-	TRBV7-9	19	once	TRBJ1-3	CASSSTSRRGRGSGNTIYF	TGTGCCAGCAGCTCCACCTCCCGCCGAGGACGGGGCTCTGGAAACACCATATATTTT
TRBD1	TRBV5-1	17	-	TRBJ1-4	CASSLFQPGQGNEKLFF	TGCGCCAGCAGCTTGTTTCAACCGGGACAGGGTAATGAAAAACTGTTTTTT
-	TRBV27	13	once	TRBJ1-1	CASSFGLNTEAFF	TGTGCCAGCAGTTTCGGGTTGAACACTGAAGCTTTCTTT
-	TRBV6-5	13	-	TRBJ1-2	CASRPPSRDGYTF	TGTGCCAGCAGACCCCCAAGTAGGGATGGCTACACCTTC
-	TRBV19	15	-	TRBJ2-7	CASSYSPGTETEQYF	TGTGCCAGTAGTTACTCCCCCGGGACTGAGACCGAGCAGTACTTC
TRBD2	TRBV6-5	12	-	TRBJ2-3	CASMLAGGTQYF	TGTGCCAGCATGTTAGCGGGGGGAACGCAGTATTTT
TRBD2	TRBV6-6	15	-	TRBJ2-5	CASSSTSGSSETQYF	TGTGCCAGCAGCTCGACTAGCGGGAGTTCGGAGACCCAGTACTTC
-	TRBV7-9	17	-	TRBJ1-3	CASSLLSALISGNTIYF	TGTGCCAGCAGCTTATTGTCGGCCCTGATCTCTGGAAACACCATATATTTT
-	TRBV7-6	14	-	TRBJ1-6	CASSLEGLGSPLHF	TGTGCCAGCAGCTTAGAAGGGTTGGGATCACCCCTCCACTTT
-	TRBV7-9	17	-	TRBJ1-4	CASSRRASRETNEKLFF	TGTGCCAGCAGCAGAAGAGCCTCTCGGGAAACTAATGAAAAACTGTTTTTT
-	TRBV18	16	-	TRBJ2-7	CASSPSRTASSYEQYF	TGTGCCAGCTCACCAAGTCGGACAGCTAGCTCCTACGAGCAGTACTTC
TRBD1	TRBV5-1	16	-	TRBJ2-2	CASSQTGGLNTGELFF	TGCGCCAGCAGCCAAACAGGGGGCCTTAACACCGGGGAGCTGTTTTTT
-	TRBV20-1	11	-	TRBJ2-7	CSATGSGEQYF	TGCAGTGCTACAGGGTCTGGGGAGCAGTACTTC
-	TRBV7-9	12	-	TRBJ2-5	CASSLVGETQYF	TGTGCCAGCAGCTTAGTGGGAGAGACCCAGTACTTC
-	TRBV28	14	few	TRBJ1-1	CASGTGTTHTEAFF	TGTGCCAGCGGAACAGGGACTACGCACACTGAAGCTTTCTTT
TRBD1	TRBV28	15	-	TRBJ2-1	CASSTSGQGYNEQFF	TGTGCCAGCAGTACAAGTGGACAGGGATACAATGAGCAGTTCTTC
TRBD2	TRBV10-2	14	-	TRBJ2-3	CASRIAGEGDTQYF	TGCGCCAGCAGGATAGCGGGAGAAGGAGATACGCAGTATTTT
-	TRBV11-2	14	-	TRBJ2-3	CASSVGSGTDTQYF	TGTGCCAGCAGCGTCGGTAGCGGAACAGATACGCAGTATTTT
-	TRBV2	15	-	TRBJ1-4	CASRANRVTNEKLFF	TGTGCCAGCAGGGCGAACAGGGTAACTAATGAAAAACTGTTTTTT
-	TRBV7-2	15	-	TRBJ2-1	CASSLSTSSYNEQFF	TGTGCCAGCAGCTTGTCGACCAGCTCCTACAATGAGCAGTTCTTC
-	TRBV18	15	-	TRBJ1-4	CASSPPIGGHEKLFF	TGTGCCAGCTCACCACCGATCGGGGGCCATGAAAAACTGTTTTTT
-	TRBV21-1	14	-	TRBJ1-2	CASSHGTLKRGYTF	TGTGCCAGCAGCCACGGGACTCTCAAGAGGGGCTACACCTTC
-	TRBV2	15	-	TRBJ1-2	CASSALLTFLGGYTF	TGTGCCAGCAGTGCCCTTTTAACCTTTTTGGGGGGCTACACCTTC
-	TRBV27	12	-	TRBJ1-5	CASSLTGQPQHF	TGTGCCAGCAGTTTAACAGGACAGCCCCAGCATTTT
TRBD1	TRBV29-1	13	-	TRBJ1-1	CSVVGQTNTEAFF	TGCAGCGTTGTGGGACAGACTAACACTGAAGCTTTCTTT
-	TRBV5-4	14	-	TRBJ1-3	CASSSQGTGNTIYF	TGTGCCAGCAGCTCACAGGGAACCGGAAACACCATATATTTT
-	TRBV12-5	14	-	TRBJ2-5	CASGLGRVSETQYF	TGTGCTAGTGGTTTGGGCAGGGTATCCGAGACCCAGTACTTC
-	TRBV2	13	-	TRBJ1-1	CANPANADTEAFF	TGTGCCAACCCCGCCAACGCGGACACTGAAGCTTTCTTT
-	TRBV12-5	15	once	TRBJ2-7	CASGPSQDGSYEQYF	TGTGCTAGTGGTCCATCCCAGGACGGCTCCTACGAGCAGTACTTC
-	TRBV4-3	13	-	TRBJ2-7	CASSPGIPYEQYF	TGCGCCAGCAGCCCCGGGATTCCCTACGAGCAGTACTTC
TRBD1	TRBV19	15	-	TRBJ1-2	CASSAQGANYYGYTF	TGTGCCAGTAGCGCACAGGGGGCGAACTACTATGGCTACACCTTC
-	TRBV7-8	15	-	TRBJ2-3	CASSLVRGRADTQYF	TGTGCCAGCAGCTTAGTTCGGGGTAGAGCAGATACGCAGTATTTT
-	TRBV4-1	13	-	TRBJ2-4	CASSQGLRGIQYF	TGCGCCAGCAGCCAAGGACTAAGGGGCATTCAGTACTTC
-	TRBV27	14	-	TRBJ1-2	CASRPSGGFYGYTF	TGTGCCAGCAGACCCTCGGGGGGCTTCTATGGCTACACCTTC
-	TRBV7-2	13	once	TRBJ1-1	CASSLQGVTEAFF	TGTGCCAGCAGTTTACAGGGCGTCACTGAAGCTTTCTTT
TRBD1	TRBV5-1	14	few	TRBJ1-2	CASSPGQGSYGYTF	TGCGCCAGCTCACCGGGACAGGGGAGTTACGGCTACACCTTC
-	TRBV28	15	-	TRBJ2-1	CASSSVWTLYNEQFF	TGTGCCAGCAGTTCGGTCTGGACCTTATACAATGAGCAGTTCTTC
-	TRBV5-5	19	-	TRBJ1-6	CASSFAIPTTGSYNSPLHF	TGTGCCAGCAGCTTCGCCATACCGACTACGGGCTCCTATAATTCACCCCTCCACTTT
-	TRBV5-1	19	-	TRBJ2-7	CASSLRRQVHTQPSYEQYF	TGCGCCAGCAGCTTGCGCCGGCAGGTCCATACCCAACCATCCTACGAGCAGTACTTC
TRBD2	TRBV6-5	15	-	TRBJ2-2	CASSSSGGYTGELFF	TGTGCCAGCTCCTCAAGCGGGGGCTACACCGGGGAGCTGTTTTTT
-	TRBV28	13	-	TRBJ2-5	CAARGRWQETQYF	TGTGCCGCGAGGGGGAGGTGGCAAGAGACCCAGTACTTC
-	TRBV28	11	few	TRBJ1-2	CASTHQDGYTF	TGTGCCAGCACCCACCAGGATGGCTACACCTTC
TRBD2	TRBV29-1	12	-	TRBJ2-7	CSTTSGRGEQYF	TGCAGCACGACTAGCGGGAGAGGCGAGCAGTACTTC
-	TRBV7-8	14	-	TRBJ1-5	CASSNSRGNQPQHF	TGTGCCAGCAGCAATTCCCGGGGAAATCAGCCCCAGCATTTT
-	TRBV5-1	14	-	TRBJ2-7	CASSKGDTHYEQYF	TGCGCCAGCAGCAAGGGGGACACCCACTACGAGCAGTACTTC
-	TRBV19	13	-	TRBJ2-2	CASSMGVTGELFF	TGTGCCAGTAGTATGGGAGTCACCGGGGAGCTGTTTTTT
-	TRBV18	13	-	TRBJ1-2	CASSPGDYYGYTF	TGTGCCAGCTCACCAGGAGACTACTATGGCTACACCTTC
TRBD2	TRBV5-1	17	-	TRBJ2-2	CASSLAGRAQGTGELFF	TGCGCCAGCAGCTTGGCCGGGAGGGCGCAGGGCACCGGGGAGCTGTTTTTT
TRBD2	TRBV10-3	16	-	TRBJ2-1	CAIGVVSGGPNNEQFF	TGTGCCATCGGAGTGGTTAGCGGGGGGCCAAACAATGAGCAGTTCTTC